This T cell receptor beta chain was sequenced for a study of siplizumab effects on memory and regulatory T cells. Study conclusions and caveats: Naive T cells seemed more diverse than memory cells; they also seemed major alloresponse contributors. Siplizumab significantly brought down the alloreactive sequences that trace back to unstimulated CD4+ memory cells. The authors mapped only a minor fraction of alloreactive clones to unstimulated subsets.

Notes on this clone: Its antigen is not known.

Here immunoSEQ multiplex PCR was the method, and the copy in TCRdb shows in-frame clones only, minus some. Of 85,000 to 90,000 clones in the sample, 80% to 90% were seen once. This clonotype was sampled from a human donor in good health. Sequencing was carried out using CD4+ T cells sorted from blood.

The CDR3 sequence: CASSHRSDTQYF. The CDR3, as DNA: TGTGCCAGCTCACACAGGTCGGATACGCAGTATTTT. This chain joins TRBV18 and TRBJ2-3; D possibly corresponds to TRBD1 (5 bases). The germline V gene encodes CDR1 KGHSH and CDR2 LQKENI. Trimming cost V 4 bases and J 6 bases, with 8 bases left between them. This CDR3 is built from 12 residues. The whole variable domain, filled in from reference TRBV18 and TRBJ2-3, reads NAGVMQNPRHLVRRRGQEARLRCSPMKGHSHVYWYRQLPEEGLKFMVYLQKENIIDESGMPKERFSAEFPKEGPSILRIQQVVRGDSAAYFCASSHRSDTQYFGPGTRLTVL.